Presented here are 22 T cell receptor beta chains from one specimen sequenced in a study of identical twins. TCRdb reprocessed the 5' RACE reads via MiXCR and lists one record per CDR3 protein. Among 1.5 million or so distinct CDR3 sequences listed, less than 35% were seen once. Input material: cord blood. These TCRs come from a newborn girl in good health.

V is TRBV7-2 and J is TRBJ1-5; a possible D gene is TRBD1 (6 bases). Germline V gene data show CDR1 as SGHTA and CDR2 as FQGNSA. This CDR3 has 14 residues. The ends were cut back, 7 bases at V and 0 bases at J, with 10 bases in the middle. DNA for the CDR3: TGTGCCAGCAAGTCAGGGGCTAGCAATCAGCCCCAGCATTTT. It translates to CASKSGASNQPQHF.

This clonotype turned up a few times. The rearrangement links TRBV20-1 to TRBJ1-2; 7 positions match TRBD1. This CDR3 has 14 residues. V lost 0 bases to trimming and J lost 3 bases; unmatched junction nucleotides: 4. Germline assignment: CDR1 DFQATT and CDR2 SNEGSKA (reference sequence). The CDR3 DNA sequence: TGCAGTGCTAGAGATTACAGGGGTTACTATGGCTACACCTTC. Protein: CSARDYRGYYGYTF.

This clonotype was seen a handful of times. The gene calls are TRBV28 and TRBJ2-1; D call uncertain. V dropped 2 bases and J dropped 1 base, with 15 bases sitting between them. This CDR3 region has 17 residues. The germline V gene encodes CDR1 MDHEN and CDR2 SYDVKM. DNA for the CDR3: TGTGCCAGCAGTTTACCTCCGTTAGCAAGGTCCTACAATGAGCAGTTCTTC. Its translation is CASSLPPLARSYNEQFF.

In this sample, this clonotype turned up a few times. The rearrangement uses TRBV7-2 and TRBJ1-2; possibly TRBD1 for D (6 bases). CDR3 length: 13 residues. The V gene's germline CDR1 is SGHTA and CDR2 FQGNSA. V was clipped by 4 bases and J by 8 bases, with 14 bases between them. CDR3 DNA: TGTGCCAGCAGCTCCACAGGGCCGGGGGGCTACACCTTC. Residues: CASSSTGPGGYTF.

J is TRBJ1-4 and V is TRBV7-9; D ambiguous. The V gene's germline CDR1 is SEHNR and CDR2 FQNEAQ (reference sequence). V dropped 2 bases and J dropped 3 bases, with 7 bases sitting between them. The CDR3 spans 14 residues. The CDR3 DNA reads as TGTGCCAGCAGCTTACGGACCTCTAATGAAAAACTGTTTTTT. This sequence encodes CASSLRTSNEKLFF.

This clonotype was detected only a few times. V and J are TRBV5-1 and TRBJ2-4, with D tentatively TRBD2 (6 bases). Trimming pared 5 bases from V and 5 bases from J, leaving 14 bases between. This CDR3 comprises 14 residues. Per the germline V gene, CDR1 is SGHRS and CDR2 is YFSETQ. The CDR3 loop is CASSRGDGQNIQYF. DNA of the CDR3: TGCGCCAGCAGTCGCGGGGACGGACAAAACATTCAGTACTTC.

V and J are TRBV13 and TRBJ2-1; 7 bases map to TRBD1. Germline CDR1 and CDR2: PRHDT and FYEKMQ (reference sequence). The CDR3 length is 16 residues. With V trimmed by 2 bases and J by 8 bases, 12 bases remained unmatched. The CDR3 loop is CASSLPTGRLLDEQFF. The CDR3 region has the DNA TGTGCCAGCAGCTTACCGACAGGGCGGCTACTGGATGAGCAGTTCTTC. Full variable domain (outside the CDR3, taken from reference TRBV13 and TRBJ2-1): AAGVIQSPRHLIKEKRETATLKCYPIPRHDTVYWYQQGPGQDPQFLISFYEKMQSDKGSIPDRFSAQQFSDYHSELNMSSLELGDSALYFCASSLPTGRLLDEQFFGPGTRLTVL.

The V and J genes are TRBV7-9 and TRBJ2-2; 8 bases line up with TRBD1. This CDR3 region has 16 residues. CDR1 is SEHNR and CDR2 is FQNEAQ in the germline V gene (reference sequence). J was trimmed by 3 bases and V by 8 bases; bases with no gene match: 11. CDR3 in DNA: TGTGCCAGCCTACCTCTCGGGACAGGTTACACCGGGGAGCTGTTTTTT. Translating it yields CASLPLGTGYTGELFF. Full variable domain (rest looked up from reference TRBV7-9 and TRBJ2-2): DTGVSQNPRHKITKRGQNVTFRCDPISEHNRLYWYRQTLGQGPEFLTYFQNEAQLEKSRLLSDRFSAERPKGSFSTLEIQRTEQGDSAMYLCASLPLGTGYTGELFFGEGSRLTVL.

J is TRBJ2-1 and V is TRBV10-1, with 10 nucleotides matching TRBD2. The CDR3 covers 17 residues. The trim removed 0 bases at V and 2 bases at J, leaving 4 bases unmatched. Per germline, CDR1 WNHNN and CDR2 SYGVQD (reference sequence). The CDR3 loop reads CASSESSGTSAYNEQFF. CDR3 bases: TGCGCCAGCAGTGAGTCGAGCGGGACTAGCGCCTACAATGAGCAGTTCTTC.

The sample holds many counts of this clonotype. The V call is TRBV4-2, the J call TRBJ2-3; unclear D gene. The V end lost 1 base, the J end lost 2 bases, and 7 bases lay between the germline ends. CDR1 and CDR2 from the germline V gene are LGHNA and YNFKEQ. This CDR3 comprises 14 residues. Here the CDR3 reads CASSQGFNTDTQYF. In DNA, the CDR3 is TGTGCCAGCAGCCAAGGGTTCAACACAGATACGCAGTATTTT.

This clonotype was picked up a small number of times. The chain has TRBV11-2 and TRBJ1-1; maybe TRBD1 (6 bases). Trimming removed 1 base at V and 0 bases at J, with 12 bases between. The germline CDR1 and CDR2 sequences are SGHAT and FQNNGV. This CDR3 has 16 residues. CDR3 residues: CASSLVFGGMNTEAFF. The CDR3 DNA is TGTGCCAGCAGCTTAGTTTTTGGGGGCATGAACACTGAAGCTTTCTTT.

This clonotype was detected ten times or more. This chain uses TRBV12-3 or TRBV12-4 with TRBJ2-3; 8 nucleotides match TRBD2. CDR3 size: 14 residues. With V trimmed by 7 bases and J by 4 bases, 7 bases remained unmatched. CDR3 sequence reads: CASTVSGKADTQYF. CDR3 DNA sequence: TGTGCCAGCACCGTTAGCGGGAAAGCAGATACGCAGTATTTT.

This chain uses TRBV29-1 with TRBJ2-5; 10 bases match TRBD2. CDR1 SQVTM and CDR2 ANQGSEA come from the germline V gene. The length of the CDR3 is 17 residues. Trimming cost V 0 bases and J 11 bases; bases outside gene matches: 18. The CDR3 DNA is TGCAGCGTTGAAGACCCCCTCCTAGCGGGGGCCAACAATGAGCAGTACTTC. It specifies CSVEDPLLAGANNEQYF.

The chain has TRBV10-3 and TRBJ1-1; a weak D match, TRBD1 (5 bases). CDR1 ENHRY and CDR2 SYGVKD come from the germline V gene. V dropped 0 bases and J dropped 0 bases, with 5 bases sitting between them. The CDR3 extends over 14 amino acids. The DNA of the CDR3 is TGTGCCATCAGTGAGTCAGGGGTGAACACTGAAGCTTTCTTT. This encodes CAISESGVNTEAFF.

The sample holds a few counts of this clonotype. The genes are TRBV12-3 or TRBV12-4 and TRBJ2-1; no clear D. V lost 3 bases and J 6 bases, leaving 15 bases between the germline ends. The CDR3 runs 15 residues. CDR3 amino acids: CASSFTTLIRNEQFF. CDR3 sequence (DNA): TGTGCCAGCAGTTTTACCACCCTTATCCGCAATGAGCAGTTCTTC.

This sequence joins TRBV15 and TRBJ2-3, with TRBD1 identical over 9 bases. This CDR3 is built from 15 residues. Germline lookup yields CDR1 LNHNV and CDR2 YYDKDF (reference sequence). V lost 2 bases and J lost 5; bases outside the gene matches: 5. The CDR3 DNA sequence: TGTGCCACCAGCAGATTCACAGGGGGCATAGATACGCAGTATTTT. Its protein product is CATSRFTGGIDTQYF. Complete variable domain (other parts from reference TRBV15 and TRBJ2-3): DAMVIQNPRYQVTQFGKPVTLSCSQTLNHNVMYWYQQKSSQAPKLLFHYYDKDFNNEADTPDNFQSRRPNTSFCFLDIRSPGLGDTAMYLCATSRFTGGIDTQYFGPGTRLTVL.

On this clonotype itself: It may be a read error: a sequence one base away is much more abundant. The chain joins TRBV5-1 to TRBJ2-1; TRBD2 matches 7 bases. The J segment lost 4 bases and the V segment lost 7 bases, leaving 5 bases of the junction unmatched. Germline CDR1 and CDR2: SGHRS and YFSETQ. The CDR3 is made up of 13 amino acids. The CDR3 spells CASGGSEYNEQFF. The CDR3 DNA reads as TGCGCCAGCGGCGGGAGCGAGTACAATGAGCAGTTCTTC.

This rearrangement joins TRBV4-2 to TRBJ2-3; 8 positions match TRBD2. Trimming at V came to 2 bases and at J to 5 bases, leaving 9 bases not matched to a gene. The germline gives CDR1 LGHNA, CDR2 YNFKEQ. This CDR3 region has 16 residues. The CDR3: CASSQRGAGAGDTQYF. In DNA, the CDR3 is TGTGCCAGCAGCCAAAGAGGAGCGGGGGCGGGAGATACGCAGTATTTT.

This clonotype occurred a few times. The CDR3 DNA sequence: TGTGCCAGCAGCCAAGCGGGGGGAGGGTCGTCTTGGGATACGCAGTATTTT. As protein: CASSQAGGGSSWDTQYF. The J gene is TRBJ2-3, the V gene TRBV4-2; 7 nucleotides line up with TRBD2. Trimming removed 1 base from V and 6 bases from J; junction bases left unmatched: 13. This CDR3 is 17 amino acids long. Germline CDR1 LGHNA, CDR2 YNFKEQ.

This clonotype was counted only a few times. Written as DNA, the CDR3 is TGTGCCATACGACCCGGGACAGGGGGTGACGAGCAGTACTTC. It codes for CAIRPGTGGDEQYF. V gene TRBV28 combines with J gene TRBJ2-5; 11 bases are a match to TRBD1. The J call may be in error: the DNA end matches TRBJ2-7 better. CDR1 and CDR2 (germline): MDHEN, SYDVKM. The CDR3 loop spans 14 amino acids.

This clonotype showed up just a few times. The rearrangement links TRBV28 to TRBJ2-7, with 12 nucleotides matching TRBD2. The CDR3 consists of 16 residues. J lost 6 bases, V lost 5 bases, and 11 bases had no gene match. CDR1 and CDR2 (germline): MDHEN, SYDVKM. In DNA, the CDR3 is TGTGCCAGCAGTCTAGCCTCGACTAGCGGGAGAACCGAGCAGTACTTC. Amino acid sequence: CASSLASTSGRTEQYF.

This clonotype was seen a few times. The rearrangement links TRBV10-3 to TRBJ2-7; 13 nucleotides match TRBD2. Germline V CDR1 and CDR2: ENHRY, SYGVKD. Trimming removed 10 bases from V and 2 bases from J; junction bases left unmatched: 5. This CDR3 contains 14 residues. CDR3: CATGLAGVAYEQYF. DNA of the CDR3: TGTGCCACCGGACTAGCGGGGGTAGCCTACGAGCAGTACTTC.